This T cell receptor (beta chain) was found in a study of blood T cell repertoires in COVID-19 (dated by TCRdb to about 2020). For the study in its entirety: Collaborator samples came from the United States, Italy and Spain and covered acute and convalescent phases of COVID-19. Deeply sampled blood TCRbeta repertoires from subjects exposed to, actively infected with, or recovered from COVID-19 were included in the dataset. The sample metadata nearly always contained a de-identified subject ID, COVID-19 status, age in years and sex. The samples were drawn from two sources: the first 160 participants of the ongoing ImmuneRACE study, and 1,200 or so subjects contributed by 6 global collaborators. A freely available public database, intended as a resource for researchers studying the immune response to SARS-CoV-2, is where the repertoires were released. The prospective study material was composed of cDNA or gDNA derived from T cells, B-cell-depleted T cells, or PBMCs. Where available, HLA class I and class II types were taken from metadata supplied by the sample provider and were not determined by assay-based typing.

The immunoSEQ Assay, a bias-controlled multiplex PCR, was used to amplify TCRbeta CDR3 regions from genomic DNA. Concerning the study's data processing: Nucleated cell counts per sample were estimated from amplification of reference gene primers within the assay. Sequence reads were collapsed and filtered to measure the absolute abundance of every unique TCRbeta CDR3 rearrangement. Productive Simpson clonality was computed per sample as the square root of Simpson's diversity index over productive rearrangements. Drawn from immuneACCESS, this table holds only the in-frame rearrangements with V and J called that TCRdb kept. Clones are partly lost; checked studies trace under half to an unresolved V gene and leave the rest unexplained. V, J and clone size are those of that table, while D and trimming were read from the DNA. For this sample there are about 140,000 clones; roughly 85% appear just once. The top ten hold 3.5% to 4.5% of the sample.

The collaborating institutions used their own protocols to collect whole blood in K2EDTA tubes. Collaborator samples were shipped for TCRbeta analysis as frozen whole blood, isolated PBMCs, or DNA extracted from either sample type. On the study overall, not on this receptor specifically: How much clinical and demographic metadata was included differed by source and by participant, and the metadata was provided uncurated.

As regards this clone: It has no known antigen specificity. No much larger clone is present one base from it, and per-base qualities are unavailable.

Compared with germline, V lacks 7 bases and J lacks 2 bases; bases without a gene match: 11. The CDR3 measures 15 amino acids from cysteine to phenylalanine. Only the CDR3 DNA is retained, 45 bases long and in frame from the first base. From the germline V gene (reference sequence), CDR1 is MNHNY and CDR2 is SVGAGI. The sequenced material came from peripheral blood. The clonotype originates from a man aged 55 to 70 with acute or convalescent COVID-19. The sequence is built from TRBV6-6 and TRBJ2-7; 7 bases in the middle match TRBD1. The CDR3 corresponds to CASTLQGDSPYEQYF. Read as DNA, the sequence is TGTGCCAGCACTCTTCAGGGGGACAGTCCCTACGAGCAGTACTTC.